Each of the 30 T cell receptor beta chains below was sequenced from the same sample in a study of T cell responses to AZD1222 COVID-19 vaccine. The assay was immunoSEQ multiplex PCR, and TCRdb's table has in-frame clones only and misses some. This sample has about 100,000 clones, with around 87% found just once. The sequences come from peripheral blood, collected on day 0 of AZD1222 vaccination. The origin of the receptors is an adult in good health.

The chain couples TRBV19 to TRBJ2-1; perhaps TRBD2 as D (6 bases). The V and J ends lost 6 bases and 7 bases respectively, with 16 bases between them. The CDR3 sequence is 14 residues long. The germline V gene has CDR1 LNHDA and CDR2 SQIVND (reference sequence). The CDR3 bases are TGTGCCAGTAGAGTCCTAGCGAGTTCGAATGAGCAGTTCTTC. This translates into CASRVLASSNEQFF.

The genes are TRBV2 and TRBJ2-3, with D possibly being TRBD1 (6 bases). The CDR3 contains 15 residues. Trimming took off 6 bases at V and 11 bases at J, with 24 bases between the two ends. Germline CDR1 is SNHLY and CDR2 is FYNNEI. CDR3 protein: CASRRRDTALLWQYF. The CDR3 nucleotides are TGTGCCAGCAGGCGCCGGGACACGGCCCTCCTATGGCAGTATTTT.

The V call is TRBV7-2, the J call TRBJ1-5; D unresolved. The CDR3 has 16 amino acids. V was cut by 2 bases and J by 0 bases, with 11 bases left in between. Germline V lookup: CDR1 SGHTA, CDR2 FQGNSA. The CDR3 DNA is TGTGCCAGCAGCTTACGAGGAATTGCTAGCAATCAGCCCCAGCATTTT. Translated: CASSLRGIASNQPQHF.

In this sample, this clone turned up once. The CDR3 here is CASSLSNTGEQYF. The CDR3 nucleotides read TGTGCCAGCAGCTTAAGTAACACAGGCGAGCAGTACTTC. J is TRBJ2-7 and V is TRBV7-3; possibly TRBD1 for D (5 bases). Germline V gene data show CDR1 as SGHTA and CDR2 as FQGTGA. Trimming took off 1 base at V and 6 bases at J, with 10 bases between the two ends. The CDR3 length is 13 residues.

The chain uses TRBV7-2 and TRBJ2-3; tentative D call: TRBD1 (5 bases). V was pared by 4 bases and J by 6 bases, with 14 bases between. The CDR3 length is 14 residues. Germline V lookup: CDR1 SGHTA, CDR2 FQGNSA. The CDR3 loop is CASSSGPAGDTQYF. CDR3 nucleotides: TGTGCCAGCAGCTCGGGCCCGGCAGGGGATACGCAGTATTTT.

V is TRBV3-1 (or the pseudogene TRBV3-2) and J is TRBJ2-7; possibly TRBD1 for D (5 bases). This CDR3 has 16 amino acids. Trimming cost V 1 base and J 0 bases, with 13 bases left between them. CDR1 and CDR2 (germline): LGHDT, YNNKEL (reference sequence). The CDR3 sequence is CASSQVSTGGSYEQYF. The DNA of the CDR3 is TGTGCCAGCAGCCAAGTTAGCACAGGCGGCTCCTACGAGCAGTACTTC.

V is TRBV19 and J is TRBJ1-5; D is undetermined. This CDR3 region has 15 residues. CDR1 and CDR2 from the germline V gene are LNHDA and SQIVND (reference sequence). The V and J ends lost 1 base and 1 base respectively, with 8 bases between them. The CDR3 DNA reads as TGTGCCAGTAGTATAGTGAGGATAAGCAATCAGCCCCAGCATTTT. Protein: CASSIVRISNQPQHF.

The chain links TRBV3-1 (or the pseudogene TRBV3-2) to TRBJ1-5; D call uncertain. The CDR3 totals 12 residues. Trimming shortened V by 1 base and J by 9 bases, and 7 bases separated the two germline ends. Germline CDR1 and CDR2: LGHDT and YNNKEL (reference sequence). CDR3 nucleotide sequence: TGTGCCAGCAGCCAAGTAGGCCGGCCCCAGCATTTT. The encoded protein is CASSQVGRPQHF.

CDR3 coding DNA: TGTGCCAGCAGCCAAGGGGGGCATGGCACTGAAGCTTTCTTT. Its protein product is CASSQGGHGTEAFF. The gene calls are TRBV3-1 (or the pseudogene TRBV3-2) and TRBJ1-1; D perhaps matches TRBD1 (6 bases). The CDR3 totals 14 residues. Per germline, CDR1 LGHDT and CDR2 YNNKEL (reference sequence). Trimming stripped 1 base from V and 4 bases from J, with 10 bases between.

This clone was counted a single time. V is TRBV15 and J is TRBJ1-3; no reliable D call. The CDR3 loop spans 13 amino acids. CDR1 LNHNV and CDR2 YYDKDF come from the germline V gene (reference sequence). V was pared by 0 bases and J by 3 bases, with 3 bases between. CDR3 residues: CATSRDFGNTIYF. Written as DNA, the CDR3 is TGTGCCACCAGCAGAGATTTTGGAAACACCATATATTTT.

The chain couples TRBV21-1 to TRBJ1-4. TRBV21-1 is deemed a pseudogene. The CDR3 length is 11 residues. CDR3 residues: CASSSNEKLFF. The DNA for the CDR3 is TGTGCCAGCAGCAGTAATGAAAAACTGTTTTTT.

This clone was recorded once. The chain employs TRBV7-2 and TRBJ1-2, with D possibly matching TRBD1 (5 bases). Germline V gene sequence: CDR1 SGHTA, CDR2 FQGNSA. The CDR3 totals 14 residues. Trimming stripped 3 bases from V and 8 bases from J, with 16 bases between. The DNA of the CDR3 is TGTGCCAGCAGCTTGGGGGAACAGTCCGGGGGCTACACCTTC. It yields the protein CASSLGEQSGGYTF.

The rearrangement uses TRBV19 and TRBJ1-1, with a tentative D call TRBD1 (6 bases). The CDR3 spans 15 residues. Trimming left V 7 bases short and J 4 bases short, with 19 bases between. Germline CDR1 reads LNHDA; CDR2 reads SQIVND (reference sequence). The CDR3 DNA follows: TGTGCCAGTATAGGGGGAGGAAGTCGAGTCACTGAAGCTTTCTTT. Translated: CASIGGGSRVTEAFF. The entire variable domain, with the rest obtained from reference TRBV19 and TRBJ1-1, is as follows: DGGITQSPKYLFRKEGQNVTLSCEQNLNHDAMYWYRQDPGQGLRLIYYSQIVNDFQKGDIAEGYSVSREKKESFPLTVTSAQKNPTAFYLCASIGGGSRVTEAFFGQGTRLTVV.

The gene calls are TRBV28 and TRBJ1-2; TRBD1 might be the D (6 bases). CDR3 length equals 12 residues. V lost 8 bases to trimming and J lost 1 base, with 8 bases between them. Germline V lookup: CDR1 MDHEN, CDR2 SYDVKM. CDR3 nucleotide sequence: TGTGCCAGCGGACAGCTTAACTATGGCTACACCTTC. It yields the protein CASGQLNYGYTF.

The rearrangement joins TRBV6-2 or TRBV6-3 to TRBJ1-1, with D possibly TRBD1 on 6 matching bases. Germline CDR1 MNHEY, CDR2 SVGEGT. Trimming stripped 4 bases from V and 2 bases from J, with 8 bases between. The CDR3 consists of 13 residues. The CDR3 spells CASSWTANTEAFF. The CDR3 DNA follows: TGTGCCAGCAGTTGGACAGCTAACACTGAAGCTTTCTTT.

Note on this clone: Other DNA sequences in this sample translate to the same CDR3. This rearrangement joins TRBV18 to TRBJ1-4; TRBD1 matches 7 bases. The CDR3 covers 14 residues. The germline V gene encodes CDR1 KGHSH and CDR2 LQKENI. Germline trimming cut 6 bases from V and 2 bases from J; bases unmatched to any gene: 3. The CDR3 protein is CASSPDRTNEKLFF. The CDR3, as DNA: TGTGCCAGCTCCCCGGACAGGACTAATGAAAAACTGTTTTTT.

V is TRBV7-6 and J is TRBJ2-3; D not certain. The CDR3 consists of 14 residues. Trimming took 0 bases from V and 6 from J, leaving 10 bases between them. CDR1 is SGHVS and CDR2 is FNYEAQ in the germline V gene. The CDR3: CASSLATDLDTQYF. In nucleotides, the CDR3 is TGTGCCAGCAGCTTAGCAACTGATTTGGATACGCAGTATTTT.

The rearrangement uses TRBV28 and TRBJ1-1; no definite D call. Per germline, CDR1 MDHEN and CDR2 SYDVKM. CDR3 length: 11 residues. V was trimmed by 6 bases and J by 1 base, leaving 3 bases between them. In DNA form, the CDR3 reads TGTGCCAGCAGATCGAACACTGAAGCTTTCTTT. As protein: CASRSNTEAFF.

V is TRBV3-1 (or the pseudogene TRBV3-2) and J is TRBJ1-2, with D perhaps TRBD1 (5 bases). The CDR3 runs 14 residues. Germline lookup yields CDR1 LGHDT and CDR2 YNNKEL (reference sequence). Deletions cut 3 bases from V and 4 bases from J, with 12 bases between. The DNA for the CDR3 is TGTGCCAGCAGCCATGACGGGACCTTCTATGGCTACACCTTC. It yields the protein CASSHDGTFYGYTF.

This rearrangement joins TRBV7-9 to TRBJ1-1; D gene ambiguous. Looked up from germline, CDR1 is SEHNR and CDR2 is FQNEAQ (reference sequence). Trimming pared 3 bases from V and 6 bases from J, leaving 11 bases between. The CDR3 spans 13 residues. CDR3 residues: CASSLVSTAEAFF. The CDR3 nucleotides are TGTGCCAGCAGCTTGGTTAGCACTGCTGAAGCTTTCTTT. Full variable domain (missing parts from reference TRBV7-9 and TRBJ1-1): DTGVSQNPRHKITKRGQNVTFRCDPISEHNRLYWYRQTLGQGPEFLTYFQNEAQLEKSRLLSDRFSAERPKGSFSTLEIQRTEQGDSAMYLCASSLVSTAEAFFGQGTRLTVV.

The chain links TRBV6-5 to TRBJ2-5, with D possibly matching TRBD1 (7 bases). Germline V gene sequence: CDR1 MNHEY, CDR2 SVGAGI. The length of the CDR3 is 14 residues. V shed 5 bases and J shed 2 bases, with 12 bases lying between them. This chain's CDR3 is CASSPGGSQETQYF. The CDR3 nucleotides read TGTGCCAGCAGTCCAGGGGGGTCTCAAGAGACCCAGTACTTC.

V usage is TRBV6-5 and J usage is TRBJ1-4; TRBD1 matches at 8 bases. In germline, CDR1 is MNHEY, CDR2 SVGAGI. Trimming took 7 bases from V and 0 from J; bases not matched to a gene: 4. The CDR3 spans 15 residues. The CDR3 here is CASTTGGATNEKLFF. In nucleotides, the CDR3 is TGTGCCAGCACCACAGGGGGTGCAACTAATGAAAAACTGTTTTTT.

The sample holds one count of this clone. The chain joins TRBV7-9 to TRBJ1-6; D gene uncertain. The CDR3 spans 16 residues. CDR1 and CDR2 (germline): SEHNR, FQNEAQ (reference sequence). V shed 5 bases and J shed 9 bases, with 20 bases lying between them. In DNA form, the CDR3 reads TGTGCCAGCAGCCGAAGGCGGTCTGAAGGGAGTTCACCCCTCCACTTT. The encoded protein is CASSRRRSEGSSPLHF. Full variable domain (remainder filled in from reference TRBV7-9 and TRBJ1-6): DTGVSQNPRHKITKRGQNVTFRCDPISEHNRLYWYRQTLGQGPEFLTYFQNEAQLEKSRLLSDRFSAERPKGSFSTLEIQRTEQGDSAMYLCASSRRRSEGSSPLHFGNGTRLTVT.

V gene TRBV10-3 combines with J gene TRBJ2-7, with 9 bases lining up with TRBD1. CDR1 ENHRY and CDR2 SYGVKD come from the germline V gene. V shed 6 bases and J 4 bases; nucleotides not matched to a gene: 4. This CDR3 has 13 amino acids. CDR3 loop: CAIRLTGGYEQYF. DNA for the CDR3: TGTGCCATCAGATTGACAGGGGGTTACGAGCAGTACTTC.

The chain is built from TRBV11-3 and TRBJ2-1; D is perhaps TRBD2 (5 bases). CDR3 length equals 13 residues. V was pared by 5 bases and J by 4 bases, with 9 bases between. Germline V lookup: CDR1 SGHNT, CDR2 YENEEA. In nucleotides, the CDR3 is TGTGCCAGCAGCATAGGACTTTACAATGAGCAGTTCTTC. As protein: CASSIGLYNEQFF.

The chain employs TRBV9 and TRBJ2-2, with a weak D call TRBD2 (6 bases). The germline V gene has CDR1 SGDLS and CDR2 YYNGEE. Trimming pared 5 bases from V and 2 bases from J, leaving 16 bases between. The CDR3 covers 16 residues. Here the CDR3 DNA reads TGTGCCAGCAGTATCGGGGGACTTCCTAACACCGGGGAGCTGTTTTTT. Protein sequence: CASSIGGLPNTGELFF.

The V gene is TRBV7-2, the J gene TRBJ2-7; TRBD2 aligns across 10 bases. V trimming: 7 bases; J trimming: 0 bases; junction bases outside the gene matches: 6. CDR3 length: 15 amino acids. Germline loops: CDR1 SGHTA, CDR2 FQGNSA. The CDR3 loop reads CASNVAGGSSYEQYF. DNA of the CDR3: TGTGCCAGCAACGTAGCGGGGGGAAGCTCCTACGAGCAGTACTTC.

The rearrangement links TRBV3-1 (or the pseudogene TRBV3-2) to TRBJ2-3, with 8 positions matching TRBD2. The CDR3 is made up of 15 amino acids. In germline, CDR1 is LGHDT, CDR2 YNNKEL (reference sequence). The ends lost 4 bases at V and 5 bases at J; junction bases unmatched: 8. CDR3 nucleotide sequence: TGTGCCAGCAGCCGGCCGGGGGGGCCCGGAGATACGCAGTATTTT. This gives the protein CASSRPGGPGDTQYF.

This chain uses TRBV6-5 with TRBJ2-1; possible D gene TRBD2, 5 bases. V was cut by 7 bases and J by 15 bases, with 28 bases left in between. The CDR3 consists of 15 residues. Germline lookup yields CDR1 MNHEY and CDR2 SVGAGI. DNA for the CDR3: TGTGCCAGCATGCGCGGTGAATATGCCTCGGGGATTCGGTTCTTC. It yields the protein CASMRGEYASGIRFF.

The chain employs TRBV28 and TRBJ2-7; 10 nucleotides agree with TRBD1. There are 16 residues in the CDR3. Trimming removed 6 bases from V and 7 bases from J; junction bases left unmatched: 15. Looked up from germline, CDR1 is MDHEN and CDR2 is SYDVKM. DNA for the CDR3: TGTGCCAGCAGCGAAAGGGACAGGGGTTCCCTTGGGGAGCAGTACTTC. Its translation is CASSERDRGSLGEQYF.